These 3 T cell receptor beta chains were all obtained from the same sample, sequenced in a study of blood T cell repertoires in COVID-19. TCRdb's table, derived via immunoSEQ multiplex PCR, lists solely in-frame clones and lacks some. Here the sample spans 240,000 or so clones, roughly four fifths being singletons. Sequenced input: peripheral blood. The source is a woman of 80 years or more with acute or convalescent COVID-19.

This clone was counted once. This chain links TRBV6-1 with TRBJ2-4; TRBD1 might be the D (6 bases). The germline gives CDR1 MNHNS, CDR2 SASEGT. Deletions cut 2 bases from V and 2 bases from J, with 16 bases between. The CDR3 totals 17 residues. The chain's CDR3 is CASSEQVSGVTKNIQYF. In DNA, the CDR3 is TGTGCCAGCAGTGAACAGGTGTCAGGGGTGACCAAAAACATTCAGTACTTC.

V usage is TRBV3-1 (or the pseudogene TRBV3-2) and J usage is TRBJ1-1; D possibly corresponds to TRBD1 (5 bases). In germline, CDR1 is LGHDT, CDR2 YNNKEL (reference sequence). The CDR3 loop spans 17 amino acids. The ends were cut back, 0 bases at V and 0 bases at J, with 14 bases in the middle. The CDR3 nucleotides read TGTGCCAGCAGCCAAGATAGAAGGGGTGGGGTGAACACTGAAGCTTTCTTT. Translating it yields CASSQDRRGGVNTEAFF.

This clone was seen more than once but under ten times. The chain carries TRBV5-1 and TRBJ2-7; D is perhaps TRBD1 (5 bases). V was pared by 4 bases and J by 6 bases, with 20 bases between. CDR3 length: 15 residues. Germline V gives CDR1 SGHRS, CDR2 YFSETQ. The CDR3 reads CASSPSARTITEQYF. The CDR3, as DNA: TGCGCCAGCAGCCCTTCGGCCAGGACAATTACCGAGCAGTACTTC. Based on the CDR3 plus reference TRBV5-1 and TRBJ2-7, the full variable domain is KAGVTQTPRYLIKTRGQQVTLSCSPISGHRSVSWYQQTPGQGLQFLFEYFSETQRNKGNFPGRFSGRQFSNSRSEMNVSTLELGDSALYLCASSPSARTITEQYFGPGTRLTVT.